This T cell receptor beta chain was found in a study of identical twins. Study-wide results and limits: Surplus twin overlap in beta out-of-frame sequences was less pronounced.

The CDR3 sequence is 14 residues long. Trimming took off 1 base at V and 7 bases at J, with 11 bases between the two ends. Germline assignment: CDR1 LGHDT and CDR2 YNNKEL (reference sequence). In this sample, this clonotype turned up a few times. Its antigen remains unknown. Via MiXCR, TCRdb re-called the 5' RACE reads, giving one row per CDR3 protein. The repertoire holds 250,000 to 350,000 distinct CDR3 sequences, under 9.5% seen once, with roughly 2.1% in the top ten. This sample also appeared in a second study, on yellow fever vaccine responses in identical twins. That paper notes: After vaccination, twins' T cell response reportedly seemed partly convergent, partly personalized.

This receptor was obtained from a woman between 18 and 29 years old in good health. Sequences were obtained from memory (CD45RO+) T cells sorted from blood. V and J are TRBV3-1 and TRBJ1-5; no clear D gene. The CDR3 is CASSQGIGSQPQHF. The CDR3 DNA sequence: TGTGCCAGCAGCCAAGGGATAGGGAGCCAGCCCCAGCATTTT.